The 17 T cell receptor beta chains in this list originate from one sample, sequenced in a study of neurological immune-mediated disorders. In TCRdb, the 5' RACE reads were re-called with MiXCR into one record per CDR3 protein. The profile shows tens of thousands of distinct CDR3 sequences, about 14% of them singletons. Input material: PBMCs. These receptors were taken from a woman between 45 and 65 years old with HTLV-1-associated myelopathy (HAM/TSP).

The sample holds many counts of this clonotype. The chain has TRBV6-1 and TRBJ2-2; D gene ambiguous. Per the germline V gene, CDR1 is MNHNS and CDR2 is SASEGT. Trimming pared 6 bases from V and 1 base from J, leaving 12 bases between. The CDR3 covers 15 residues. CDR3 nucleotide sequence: TGTGCCAGCAGAGTGGAGCACATGAACACCGGGGAGCTGTTTTTT. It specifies CASRVEHMNTGELFF.

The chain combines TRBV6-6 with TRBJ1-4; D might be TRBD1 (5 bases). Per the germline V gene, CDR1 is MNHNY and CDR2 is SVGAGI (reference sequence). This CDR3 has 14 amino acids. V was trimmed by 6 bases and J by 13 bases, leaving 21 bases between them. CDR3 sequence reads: CASRGPSLSQILFF. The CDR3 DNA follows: TGTGCCAGCAGGGGACCGAGCTTGAGTCAAATACTGTTTTTT.

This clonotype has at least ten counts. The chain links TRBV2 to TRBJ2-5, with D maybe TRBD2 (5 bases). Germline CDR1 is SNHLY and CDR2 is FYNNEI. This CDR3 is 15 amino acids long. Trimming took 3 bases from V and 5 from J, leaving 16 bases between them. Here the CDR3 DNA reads TGTGCCAGCAGTGACTGGGGAGCAGGAAGGGAGACCCAGTACTTC. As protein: CASSDWGAGRETQYF.

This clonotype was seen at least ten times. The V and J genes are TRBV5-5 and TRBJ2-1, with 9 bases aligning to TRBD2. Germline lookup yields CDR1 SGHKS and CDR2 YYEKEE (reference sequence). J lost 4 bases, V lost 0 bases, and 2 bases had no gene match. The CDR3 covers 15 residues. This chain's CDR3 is CASSLGLAGYNEQFF. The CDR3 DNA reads TGTGCCAGCAGCTTGGGGCTAGCGGGGTACAATGAGCAGTTCTTC.

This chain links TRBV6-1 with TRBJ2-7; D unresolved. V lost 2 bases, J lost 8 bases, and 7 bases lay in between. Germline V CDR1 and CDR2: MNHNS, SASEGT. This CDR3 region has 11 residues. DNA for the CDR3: TGTGCCAGCAGTGAAATGGAGAAGCAGTACGTC. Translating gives CASSEMEKQYV.

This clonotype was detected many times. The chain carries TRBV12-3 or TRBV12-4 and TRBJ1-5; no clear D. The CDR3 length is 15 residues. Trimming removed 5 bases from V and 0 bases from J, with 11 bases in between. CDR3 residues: CASSRDTYSNQPQHF. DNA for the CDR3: TGTGCCAGCAGTCGCGACACGTATAGCAATCAGCCCCAGCATTTT.

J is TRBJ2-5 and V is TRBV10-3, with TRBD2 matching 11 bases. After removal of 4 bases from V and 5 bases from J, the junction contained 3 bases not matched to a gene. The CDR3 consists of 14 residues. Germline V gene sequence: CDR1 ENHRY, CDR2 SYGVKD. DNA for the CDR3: TGTGCCATCAGTGCGGGACTAGCGGCTGAGACCCAGTACTTC. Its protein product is CAISAGLAAETQYF.

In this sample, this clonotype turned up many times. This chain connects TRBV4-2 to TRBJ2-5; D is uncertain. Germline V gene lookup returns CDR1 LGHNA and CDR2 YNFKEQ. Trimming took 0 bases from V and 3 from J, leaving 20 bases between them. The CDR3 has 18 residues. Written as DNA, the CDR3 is TGTGCCAGCAGCCAAGACCCCAACTTTCTAGATCGTAAAGAGACCCAGTACTTC. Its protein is CASSQDPNFLDRKETQYF.

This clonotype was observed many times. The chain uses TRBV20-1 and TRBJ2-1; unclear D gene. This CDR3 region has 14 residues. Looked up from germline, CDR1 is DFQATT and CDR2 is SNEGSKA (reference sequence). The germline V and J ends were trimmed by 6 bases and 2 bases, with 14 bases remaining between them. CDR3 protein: CSAPRVDPYNEQFF. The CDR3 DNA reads TGCAGTGCCCCTCGCGTGGACCCCTACAATGAGCAGTTCTTC.

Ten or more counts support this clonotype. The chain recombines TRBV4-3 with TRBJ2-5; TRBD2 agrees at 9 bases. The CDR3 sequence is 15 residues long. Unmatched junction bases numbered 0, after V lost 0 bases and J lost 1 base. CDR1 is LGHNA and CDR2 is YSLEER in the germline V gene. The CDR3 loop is CASSQERGGQETQYF. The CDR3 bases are TGCGCCAGCAGCCAAGAGCGGGGGGGCCAAGAGACCCAGTACTTC.

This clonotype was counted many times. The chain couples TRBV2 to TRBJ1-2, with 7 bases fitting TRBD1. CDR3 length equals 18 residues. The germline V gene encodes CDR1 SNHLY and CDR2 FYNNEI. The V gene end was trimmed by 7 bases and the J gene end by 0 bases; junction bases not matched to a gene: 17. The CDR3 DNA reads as TGTGCCAGCATTCCCCAATGGTCAGGGGGGGAAACTAACTATGGCTACACCTTC. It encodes CASIPQWSGGETNYGYTF.

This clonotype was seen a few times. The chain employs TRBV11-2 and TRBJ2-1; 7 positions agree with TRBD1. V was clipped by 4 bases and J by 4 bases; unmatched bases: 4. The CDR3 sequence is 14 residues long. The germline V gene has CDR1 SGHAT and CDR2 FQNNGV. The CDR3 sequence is CASSSWGQYNEQFF. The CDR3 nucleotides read TGTGCCAGCAGCTCCTGGGGACAGTACAATGAGCAGTTCTTC.

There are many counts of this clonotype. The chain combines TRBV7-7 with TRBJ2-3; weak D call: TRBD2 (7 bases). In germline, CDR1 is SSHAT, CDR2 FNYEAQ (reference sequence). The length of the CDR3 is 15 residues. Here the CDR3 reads CASSLGGGRADTQYF. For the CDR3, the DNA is TGTGCTAGCTCATTGGGCGGGGGCCGGGCAGATACGCAGTATTTT.

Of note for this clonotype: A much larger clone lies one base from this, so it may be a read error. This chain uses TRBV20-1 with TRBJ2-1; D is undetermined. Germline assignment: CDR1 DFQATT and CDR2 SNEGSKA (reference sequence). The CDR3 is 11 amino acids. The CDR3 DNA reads TGCAGCTGCTCCCTGGGGAATGAGCAGTTCTTC. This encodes CSCSLGNEQFF.

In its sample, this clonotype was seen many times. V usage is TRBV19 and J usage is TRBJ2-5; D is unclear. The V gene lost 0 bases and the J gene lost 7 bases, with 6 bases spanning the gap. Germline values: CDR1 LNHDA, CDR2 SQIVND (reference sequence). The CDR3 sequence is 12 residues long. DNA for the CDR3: TGTGCCAGTAGTATAGATGATCGGACCCAGTACTTC. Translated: CASSIDDRTQYF.

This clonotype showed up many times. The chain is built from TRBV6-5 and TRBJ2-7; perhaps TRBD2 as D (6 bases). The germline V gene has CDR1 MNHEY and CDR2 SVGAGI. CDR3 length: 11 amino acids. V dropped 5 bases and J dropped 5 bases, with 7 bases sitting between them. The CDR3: CASSRENEQYF. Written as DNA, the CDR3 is TGTGCCAGCAGTCGGGAGAACGAGCAGTACTTC.

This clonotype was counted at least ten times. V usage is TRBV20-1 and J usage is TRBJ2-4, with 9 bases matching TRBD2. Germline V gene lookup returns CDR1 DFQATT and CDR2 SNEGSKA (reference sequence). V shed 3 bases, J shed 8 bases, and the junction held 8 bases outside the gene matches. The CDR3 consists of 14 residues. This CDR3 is CSARQAGGRDIQYF. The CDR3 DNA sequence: TGCAGTGCTAGGCAGGCGGGGGGGCGTGACATTCAGTACTTC.